Following are 23 T cell receptor beta chains from one sample sequenced in a study of blood T cell repertoires in COVID-19. The table came from immunoSEQ multiplex PCR; TCRdb's copy has only in-frame clones and leaves some out. The sample lists some 150,000 clones, around 81% occurring once. The specimen sequenced was peripheral blood. The receptor source for this set is a woman aged 40 to 50 with active or convalescent COVID-19.

The V gene is TRBV10-3, the J gene TRBJ1-3; no definite D call. There are 13 residues in the CDR3. With 4 bases removed from V and 1 base from J, the gap between germline ends came to 5 bases. Germline V gene data show CDR1 as ENHRY and CDR2 as SYGVKD. CDR3 nucleotide sequence: TGTGCCATCAGTGCGGGGTCTGGAAACACCATATATTTT. It yields the protein CAISAGSGNTIYF.

The chain couples TRBV7-2 to TRBJ2-1, with a possible D match to TRBD2 (5 bases). Looked up from germline, CDR1 is SGHTA and CDR2 is FQGNSA. Trimming left V 5 bases short and J 4 bases short, with 15 bases between. The CDR3 consists of 15 residues. Written as DNA, the CDR3 is TGTGCCAGCAGCAGGACTTCTTCCAGGTACAATGAGCAGTTCTTC. It translates to CASSRTSSRYNEQFF.

J is TRBJ2-7 and V is TRBV19; 11 bases line up with TRBD1. The trim removed 5 bases at V and 3 bases at J, leaving 6 bases unmatched. CDR3 length: 15 amino acids. Looked up from germline, CDR1 is LNHDA and CDR2 is SQIVND (reference sequence). CDR3 DNA: TGTGCCAGTAGTCTGGGGACAGGGGGACTCTACGAGCAGTACTTC. Translated, it gives CASSLGTGGLYEQYF. Combining the CDR3 with reference TRBV19 and TRBJ2-7 gives the whole variable domain DGGITQSPKYLFRKEGQNVTLSCEQNLNHDAMYWYRQDPGQGLRLIYYSQIVNDFQKGDIAEGYSVSREKKESFPLTVTSAQKNPTAFYLCASSLGTGGLYEQYFGPGTRLTVT.

The chain links TRBV2 to TRBJ2-1, with a weak D call TRBD1 (7 bases). The CDR3 extends over 15 amino acids. The germline CDR1 and CDR2 sequences are SNHLY and FYNNEI. Deletions cut 5 bases from V and 7 bases from J, with 18 bases between. The CDR3 here is CASSRRSGGRNEQFF. CDR3 sequence (DNA): TGTGCCAGCAGTAGACGGTCAGGGGGGAGGAATGAGCAGTTCTTC.

This sequence joins TRBV27 and TRBJ1-1; D remains ambiguous. Per the germline V gene, CDR1 is MNHEY and CDR2 is SMNVEV (reference sequence). The V and J ends lost 5 bases and 0 bases respectively, with 16 bases between them. The CDR3 runs 16 residues. The CDR3 here is CASSPKNYGVNTEAFF. The CDR3 DNA sequence: TGTGCCAGCAGTCCCAAGAATTACGGAGTGAACACTGAAGCTTTCTTT.

The rearrangement uses TRBV7-9 and TRBJ2-1, with D perhaps matching TRBD2 (5 bases). Germline CDR1 reads SEHNR; CDR2 reads FQNEAQ (reference sequence). The ends were cut back, 5 bases at V and 4 bases at J, with 18 bases in the middle. This CDR3 is 16 amino acids long. CDR3 protein: CASSLSGVAWYNEQFF. For the CDR3, the DNA is TGTGCCAGCAGCCTCTCCGGGGTAGCGTGGTACAATGAGCAGTTCTTC. Full variable domain (missing parts from reference TRBV7-9 and TRBJ2-1): DTGVSQNPRHKITKRGQNVTFRCDPISEHNRLYWYRQTLGQGPEFLTYFQNEAQLEKSRLLSDRFSAERPKGSFSTLEIQRTEQGDSAMYLCASSLSGVAWYNEQFFGPGTRLTVL.

The chain combines TRBV29-1 with TRBJ1-1; D not resolved. CDR1 and CDR2 (germline): SQVTM, ANQGSEA. This CDR3 comprises 15 residues. Trimming pared 4 bases from V and 5 bases from J, leaving 20 bases between. CDR3 DNA sequence: TGCAGCGTTGCGGGTCAAATCCGGGGAGGTACTGAAGCTTTCTTT. Translation gives CSVAGQIRGGTEAFF.

The V and J genes are TRBV7-8 and TRBJ2-7, with TRBD1 matching 8 bases. This CDR3 has 12 amino acids. V dropped 6 bases and J dropped 6; count of bases not matched to a gene: 4. Germline lookup yields CDR1 SGHVS and CDR2 FQNEAQ. The CDR3 loop reads CASRKTGGEQYF. The CDR3 DNA reads TGTGCCAGCAGGAAAACAGGGGGCGAGCAGTACTTC.

The chain has TRBV30 and TRBJ2-3; 8 nucleotides agree with TRBD1. Germline V gene sequence: CDR1 GTSNPN, CDR2 SVGIG (reference sequence). V lost 7 bases, J lost 2 bases, and 14 bases stayed unmatched. The CDR3 consists of 16 residues. The CDR3 here is CASLFLDRGNTDTQYF. CDR3 bases: TGTGCCTCTCTATTCCTCGACAGGGGCAACACAGATACGCAGTATTTT.

The J gene is TRBJ1-1, the V gene TRBV5-1; tentatively, D is TRBD1 (6 bases). CDR1 SGHRS and CDR2 YFSETQ come from the germline V gene. Trimming left V 5 bases short and J 1 base short, with 12 bases between. This CDR3 has 14 residues. The CDR3: CASSFYRANTEAFF. CDR3 DNA sequence: TGCGCCAGCAGTTTTTACAGGGCGAACACTGAAGCTTTCTTT. Full variable domain (remainder filled in from reference TRBV5-1 and TRBJ1-1): KAGVTQTPRYLIKTRGQQVTLSCSPISGHRSVSWYQQTPGQGLQFLFEYFSETQRNKGNFPGRFSGRQFSNSRSEMNVSTLELGDSALYLCASSFYRANTEAFFGQGTRLTVV.

The chain links TRBV5-8 to TRBJ2-2; TRBD2 matches 8 bases. The CDR3 is 17 residues long. Germline V gene lookup returns CDR1 SGHTS and CDR2 YDEGEE. Trimming at V came to 0 bases and at J to 4 bases, leaving 8 bases not matched to a gene. The CDR3: CASSLARGGWSTGELFF. The DNA of the CDR3 is TGTGCCAGCAGCTTGGCCCGGGGGGGTTGGAGCACCGGGGAGCTGTTTTTT.

This sequence joins TRBV27 and TRBJ2-7, with 7 bases lining up with TRBD1. Germline assignment: CDR1 MNHEY and CDR2 SMNVEV (reference sequence). Germline trimming cut 6 bases from V and 6 bases from J; bases unmatched to any gene: 17. The CDR3 consists of 16 residues. Here the CDR3 DNA reads TGTGCCAGCAGCCCCATAGGGGGCCAAACTCGGAGCGAGCAGTACTTC. Encoded protein: CASSPIGGQTRSEQYF.

The chain links TRBV4-3 to TRBJ1-1; 8 positions agree with TRBD1. The V gene end was trimmed by 5 bases and the J gene end by 5 bases; junction bases not matched to a gene: 10. Germline loops: CDR1 LGHNA, CDR2 YSLEER. The CDR3 spans 15 residues. The CDR3 DNA reads TGCGCCAGCAGCTTGGGCCGTCAGGGGGCTACTGAAGCTTTCTTT. Its protein is CASSLGRQGATEAFF.

This clone was seen a single time. V and J are TRBV27 and TRBJ1-6, with D possibly matching TRBD1 (6 bases). The CDR3 contains 17 residues. The germline V gene encodes CDR1 MNHEY and CDR2 SMNVEV (reference sequence). V was cut by 0 bases and J by 4 bases, with 13 bases left in between. Written as DNA, the CDR3 is TGTGCCAGCAGTTTATCGGGGTCAGGGGCGTATAATTCACCCCTCCACTTT. Translation: CASSLSGSGAYNSPLHF.

V and J are TRBV4-3 and TRBJ2-7; the match to TRBD1 covers 7 bases. Germline CDR1 and CDR2: LGHNA and YSLEER. CDR3 length: 14 amino acids. The V and J ends lost 2 bases and 12 bases, in that order; junction bases with no gene match: 13. CDR3 amino acids: CASSQLRTGEGRYF. Here the CDR3 DNA reads TGCGCCAGCAGCCAACTTAGGACAGGCGAAGGGAGGTACTTC.

This chain connects TRBV7-2 to TRBJ1-3, with a tentative D call TRBD1 (6 bases). The germline V and J ends were trimmed by 5 bases and 4 bases, with 18 bases remaining between them. Germline V gene sequence: CDR1 SGHTA, CDR2 FQGNSA. CDR3 length: 16 residues. CDR3: CASSPGGAGSGNTIYF. The CDR3 DNA reads as TGTGCCAGCAGCCCCGGGGGGGCAGGGTCGGGAAACACCATATATTTT.

The chain joins TRBV27 to TRBJ2-1; maybe TRBD2 (6 bases). Trimming cost V 2 bases and J 5 bases, with 13 bases left between them. In germline, CDR1 is MNHEY, CDR2 SMNVEV (reference sequence). This CDR3 is 15 amino acids long. The CDR3 reads CASSLTVEGDNEQFF. In nucleotides, the CDR3 is TGTGCCAGCAGTTTAACGGTGGAGGGAGACAATGAGCAGTTCTTC.

This chain links TRBV9 with TRBJ2-1, with 8 bases lining up with TRBD1. The CDR3 consists of 15 residues. CDR1 and CDR2 from the germline V gene are SGDLS and YYNGEE. V was clipped by 3 bases and J by 9 bases; unmatched bases: 11. CDR3: CASSADPGGRAEQFF. DNA for the CDR3: TGTGCCAGCAGCGCGGACCCAGGGGGCCGGGCTGAGCAGTTCTTC.

This clone was detected a few times. The V and J genes are TRBV7-8 and TRBJ2-7; possible D gene TRBD2, 5 bases. Deletions cut 2 bases from V and 9 bases from J, with 23 bases between. The CDR3 extends over 16 amino acids. Germline values: CDR1 SGHVS, CDR2 FQNEAQ. CDR3 amino acids: CASSLRAQTTTNGQYF. CDR3 coding DNA: TGTGCCAGCAGCTTAAGAGCACAGACGACTACGAATGGGCAGTACTTC.

The V gene is TRBV27, the J gene TRBJ1-1; tentative D call: TRBD1 (5 bases). CDR1 is MNHEY, CDR2 SMNVEV, per germline (reference sequence). There are 16 residues in the CDR3. With 1 base removed from V and 0 bases from J, the gap between germline ends came to 12 bases. The CDR3 loop reads CASSLLGQPMNTEAFF. The CDR3 DNA follows: TGTGCCAGCAGTTTATTGGGGCAGCCGATGAACACTGAAGCTTTCTTT.

The chain combines TRBV6-5 with TRBJ1-6; 8 nucleotides agree with TRBD1. CDR1 and CDR2 (germline): MNHEY, SVGAGI. This CDR3 has 14 amino acids. V gave up 6 bases and J gave up 10 bases; unmatched junction bases: 8. The CDR3 nucleotides are TGTGCCAGCAGAAAACAGGGGGTCGGATCACCCCTCCACTTT. This translates into CASRKQGVGSPLHF.

V is TRBV6-5 and J is TRBJ1-2, with D perhaps matching TRBD1 (6 bases). CDR1 and CDR2 (germline): MNHEY, SVGAGI. This CDR3 region has 12 residues. V was shortened by 6 bases and J by 5 bases, with 10 bases between the two germline ends. The chain's CDR3 is CASRGGDYGYTF. CDR3 sequence (DNA): TGTGCCAGCAGAGGGGGGGATTATGGCTACACCTTC.

The rearrangement joins TRBV5-4 to TRBJ2-5, with 10 bases identical to TRBD2. The V segment lost 0 bases and the J segment 0 bases; nucleotides outside the gene matches: 5. The germline gives CDR1 SGHNT, CDR2 YYREEE (reference sequence). CDR3 length equals 17 residues. The DNA of the CDR3 is TGTGCCAGCAGCTTGGCTAATAGCGGGAGGTACCAAGAGACCCAGTACTTC. Protein product: CASSLANSGRYQETQYF. The full variable domain, rest sourced from reference TRBV5-4 and TRBJ2-5, is ETGVTQSPTHLIKTRGQQVTLRCSSQSGHNTVSWYQQALGQGPQFIFQYYREEENGRGNFPPRFSGLQFPNYSSELNVNALELDDSALYLCASSLANSGRYQETQYFGPGTRLLVL.